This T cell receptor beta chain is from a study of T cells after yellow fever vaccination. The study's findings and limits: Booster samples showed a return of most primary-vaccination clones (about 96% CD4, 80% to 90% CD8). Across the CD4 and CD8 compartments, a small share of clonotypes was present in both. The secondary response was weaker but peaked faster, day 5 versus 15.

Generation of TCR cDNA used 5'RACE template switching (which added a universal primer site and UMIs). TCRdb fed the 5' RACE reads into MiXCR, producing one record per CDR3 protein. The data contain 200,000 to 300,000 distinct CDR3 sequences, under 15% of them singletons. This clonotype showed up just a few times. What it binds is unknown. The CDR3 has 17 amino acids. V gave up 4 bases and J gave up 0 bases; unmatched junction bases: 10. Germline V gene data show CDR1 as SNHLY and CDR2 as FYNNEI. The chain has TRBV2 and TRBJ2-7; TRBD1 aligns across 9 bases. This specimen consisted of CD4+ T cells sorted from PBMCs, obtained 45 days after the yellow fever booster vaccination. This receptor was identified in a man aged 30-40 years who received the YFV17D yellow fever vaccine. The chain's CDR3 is CASSAGTGMFRSYEQYF. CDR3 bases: TGTGCCAGCAGTGCCGGGACAGGGATGTTCCGCTCCTACGAGCAGTACTTC.